The clone carrying this T cell receptor (beta chain) was seen many times. The data derive from a study of T cells in Graves' hyperthyroidism and ophthalmopathy. There were TCR beta CDR3 regions amplified from RNA transcripts. The study used the HTBI primer set for a first-round RT-PCR of the TCR CDR3. TCRdb fed the multiplex PCR reads into MiXCR, producing one record per CDR3 protein. The sample yields 300,000 or so distinct CDR3 sequences, 21% seen once. This CDR3 is 12 amino acids long. V was cut by 6 bases and J by 6 bases, with 9 bases left in between. Germline CDR1 and CDR2: SGHAT and FQNNGV. Source material: blood. The source of this sequence is a woman aged 50 to 60 with Graves' hyperthyroidism. V and J are TRBV11-2 and TRBJ2-1, with a possible D match to TRBD2 (5 bases). CDR3 in amino acids: CASSRGLNEQFF. Here the CDR3 DNA reads TGTGCCAGCAGTCGAGGGCTCAATGAGCAGTTCTTC. Full variable domain (outside the CDR3, taken from reference TRBV11-2 and TRBJ2-1): EAGVAQSPRYKIIEKRQSVAFWCNPISGHATLYWYQQILGQGPKLLIQFQNNGVVDDSQLPKDRFSAERLKGVDSTLKIQPAKLEDSAVYLCASSRGLNEQFFGPGTRLTVL.